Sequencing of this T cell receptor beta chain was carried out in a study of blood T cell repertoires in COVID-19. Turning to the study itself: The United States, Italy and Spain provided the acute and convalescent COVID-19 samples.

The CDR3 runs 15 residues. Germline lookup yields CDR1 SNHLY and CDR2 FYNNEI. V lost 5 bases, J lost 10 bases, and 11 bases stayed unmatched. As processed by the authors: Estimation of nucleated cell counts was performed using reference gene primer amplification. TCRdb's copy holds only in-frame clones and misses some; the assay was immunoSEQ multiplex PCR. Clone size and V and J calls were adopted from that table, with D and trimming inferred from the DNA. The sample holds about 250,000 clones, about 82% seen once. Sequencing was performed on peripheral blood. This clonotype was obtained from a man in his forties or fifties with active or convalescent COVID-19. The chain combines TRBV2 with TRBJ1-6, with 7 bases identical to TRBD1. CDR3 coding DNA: TGTGCCAGCAGTCCCGACAGGGACCTTCGGTCACCCCTCCACTTT. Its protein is CASSPDRDLRSPLHF. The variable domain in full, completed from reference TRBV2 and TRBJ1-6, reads EPEVTQTPSHQVTQMGQEVILRCVPISNHLYFYWYRQILGQKVEFLVSFYNNEISEKSEIFDDQFSVERPDGSNFTLKIRSTKLEDSAMYFCASSPDRDLRSPLHFGNGTRLTVT.